This record concerns one T cell receptor (beta chain) sequence. Antigen unknown. No DNA is given; TCRdb re-called the 5' RACE reads and lists each CDR3 protein once. This repertoire includes 150,000 to 200,000 distinct CDR3 sequences. This specimen belongs to a study of monozygotic twins with inflammatory bowel disease. From germline, CDR1 is DFQATT and CDR2 SNEGSKA (reference sequence). CDR3 length: 17 amino acids. Findings of the study overall: Variability in patient repertoires may have come partly from differing immunosuppressive treatments. Twins with IBD were found to have lower TCRbeta diversity (inverse Simpson) than healthy co-twins. Fewer clonotypes were shared with others by IBD patients than by healthy twins, especially with disease activity. Different subtypes (of T cells) could not be told apart from one another.

The specimen was blood. The J gene is TRBJ2-1, the V gene TRBV20-1; the D call of TRBD1 rests on TCRdb alone, since no DNA is present to check it. The source is a human donor with ulcerative colitis or Crohn's disease, or a healthy co-twin of an affected twin (not recorded which). CDR3 amino acids: CSARDFRGKSSYNEQFF.